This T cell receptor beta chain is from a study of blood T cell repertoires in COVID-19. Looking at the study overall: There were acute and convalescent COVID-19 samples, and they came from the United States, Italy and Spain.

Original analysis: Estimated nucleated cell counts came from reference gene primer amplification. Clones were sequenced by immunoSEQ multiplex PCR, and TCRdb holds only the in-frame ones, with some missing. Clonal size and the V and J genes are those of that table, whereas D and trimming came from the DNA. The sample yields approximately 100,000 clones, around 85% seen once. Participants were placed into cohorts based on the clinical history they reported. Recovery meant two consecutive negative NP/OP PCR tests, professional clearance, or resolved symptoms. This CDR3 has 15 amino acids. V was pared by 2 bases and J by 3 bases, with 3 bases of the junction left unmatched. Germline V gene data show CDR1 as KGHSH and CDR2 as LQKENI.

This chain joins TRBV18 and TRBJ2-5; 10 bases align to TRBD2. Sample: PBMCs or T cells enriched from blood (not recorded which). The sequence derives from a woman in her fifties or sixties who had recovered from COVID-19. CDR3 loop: CASSPYGLAEETQYF. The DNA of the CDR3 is TGTGCCAGCTCACCATACGGACTAGCGGAAGAGACCCAGTACTTC. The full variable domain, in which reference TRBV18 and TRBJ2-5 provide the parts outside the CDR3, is NAGVMQNPRHLVRRRGQEARLRCSPMKGHSHVYWYRQLPEEGLKFMVYLQKENIIDESGMPKERFSAEFPKEGPSILRIQQVVRGDSAAYFCASSPYGLAEETQYFGPGTRLLVL.